This is a list of T cell receptor beta chains from one sample in a study of post-analysis software for immune sequencing data. TCRdb analysed the PCR reads with MiXCR anew, one entry per CDR3 protein. The sample lists 650,000 to 850,000 distinct CDR3 sequences; around 42% were seen once. The sample comprised blood. These TCRs come from a girl between 5 and 17 years old with multiple sclerosis. The CDR3 runs from the conserved cysteine through the conserved F or W. A D gene is named only where the DNA matches it firmly. Not every row has a clone size; where given, it reads once, few, many or a size class.

TRBJ2-7,few,TRBV6-1,NA,TGTGCCAGCAGTGGACGAGCAGCTCGGGGAGGAGGACTCTACGAGCAGTACTTC,CASSGRAARGGGLYEQYF
TRBJ2-1,few,TRBV5-4,NA,TGTGCCAGCAGCTTGGCCGGCTCAAGTGGCTCCTACAATGAGCAGTTCTTC,CASSLAGSSGSYNEQFF
TRBJ1-2,NA,TRBV20-1,NA,TGCAGTGCTCCGACTAGTCGGGACACCCACGCCACCTTC,CSAPTSRDTHATF
TRBJ1-6,NA,TRBV7-8,NA,TGTGCCAGCAGCTTGAGACAGATCGACTCCTATAATTCACCCCTCCACTTT,CASSLRQIDSYNSPLHF
TRBJ2-3,few,TRBV5-1,NA,TGCGCCAGCAGCTTGGCCGCAGACTCGCGAACAGATACGCAGTATTTT,CASSLAADSRTDTQYF
TRBJ2-2,NA,TRBV20-1,TRBD2,TGCAGTGCTAGAGTAGGGACTAGCGGAAACACCGGGGAGCTGTTTTTT,CSARVGTSGNTGELFF
TRBJ1-2,NA,TRBV20-1,NA,TGCAGTGCAGCGGGCCCGGTGGGCTATGGCTACACCTTC,CSAAGPVGYGYTF
TRBJ1-5,once,TRBV3-1,NA,TGTGCCAGCAGCCAAGATTTAGGGTGGAATCAGCCCCAGCATTTT,CASSQDLGWNQPQHF
TRBJ1-1,once,TRBV6-6,TRBD1,TGTGCCAGCAGTTACGGAGGGGGCGGCACCGAAGCTTTCTTT,CASSYGGGGTEAFF
TRBJ2-7,few,TRBV7-8,NA,TGTGCCAGCAGCCTAGTCGGAGTAGTCGAGCAGTACTTC,CASSLVGVVEQYF
TRBJ2-7,once,TRBV12-3/TRBV12-4,TRBD1,TGTGCCAGCAGTCCTCCCGGGACAGGGCAGGTCTACGAGCAGTACTTC,CASSPPGTGQVYEQYF
TRBJ2-5,NA,TRBV6-6,TRBD1,TGTGCCAGCAGATCGACAGGGGGAAAAGAGACCCAGTACTTC,CASRSTGGKETQYF
TRBJ2-6,NA,TRBV7-9,NA,TGTGCCAGCAGCCGTTCGGGCTCTGGGGCCAACGTCCGGACTTTC,CASSRSGSGANVRTF
TRBJ2-3,few,TRBV7-9,TRBD2,TGTGCCAGCAGCCCTAGCGGGAGTGATGCAGATACGCAGTATTTT,CASSPSGSDADTQYF
TRBJ2-5,NA,TRBV6-4,NA,TGTGCCAGCAGTGAACGGTGGGGCAGCCAAGAGACCCAGTACTTC,CASSERWGSQETQYF
TRBJ1-1,few,TRBV27,NA,TGTGCCAGCAGTTTCAGGGCTGGTGAGATTGAAGCTTTCTTT,CASSFRAGEIEAFF
TRBJ1-1,NA,TRBV5-1,NA,TGCGCCAGCAGCTTGGCAGCCAGGGGAGGCGCTGAAGCTTTCTTT,CASSLAARGGAEAFF